This T cell receptor beta chain was recorded in a study of T cell responses to AZD1222 COVID-19 vaccine. The CDR3 consists of 14 residues. Germline V gene sequence: CDR1 SGHVS, CDR2 FQNEAQ. V gave up 4 bases and J gave up 6 bases, with 14 bases separating them. This table comes from immunoSEQ multiplex PCR, and its TCRdb copy is limited to in-frame clones, with some not included. The table lists roughly 180,000 clones, over 85% of them singletons. The specimen comprised peripheral blood, sampled 28 days after the second dose of the MenACWY control vaccine. The TCR comes from an adult who received the MenACWY meningococcal vaccine as a control. The chain carries TRBV7-8 and TRBJ2-3; D is undetermined. The CDR3 sequence is CASSWAAGLDTQYF. Written as DNA, the CDR3 is TGTGCCAGCAGCTGGGCAGCCGGCTTGGATACGCAGTATTTT.